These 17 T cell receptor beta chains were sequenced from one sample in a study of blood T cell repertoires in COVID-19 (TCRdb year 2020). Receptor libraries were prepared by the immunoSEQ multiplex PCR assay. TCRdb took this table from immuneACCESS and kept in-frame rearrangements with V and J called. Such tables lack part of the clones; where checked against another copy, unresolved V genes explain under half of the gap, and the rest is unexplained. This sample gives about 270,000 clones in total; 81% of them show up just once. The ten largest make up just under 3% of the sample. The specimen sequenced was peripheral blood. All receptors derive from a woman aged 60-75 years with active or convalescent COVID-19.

The CDR3 here is CASSTLTGGAHEQYF. The CDR3 nucleotides read TGTGCCAGTAGTACCCTTACAGGGGGCGCCCACGAGCAGTACTTC. J is TRBJ2-7 and V is TRBV19; 9 bases are shared with TRBD1. The trim removed 4 bases at V and 5 bases at J, leaving 9 bases unmatched. CDR3 length equals 15 residues. Germline CDR1 is LNHDA and CDR2 is SQIVND (reference sequence).

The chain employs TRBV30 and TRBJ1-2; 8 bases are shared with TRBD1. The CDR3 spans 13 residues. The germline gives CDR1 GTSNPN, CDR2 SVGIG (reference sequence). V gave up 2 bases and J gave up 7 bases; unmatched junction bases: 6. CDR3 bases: TGTGCCTGGAGTTTTACAGGGGGGTCTGGCTACACCTTC. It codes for CAWSFTGGSGYTF.

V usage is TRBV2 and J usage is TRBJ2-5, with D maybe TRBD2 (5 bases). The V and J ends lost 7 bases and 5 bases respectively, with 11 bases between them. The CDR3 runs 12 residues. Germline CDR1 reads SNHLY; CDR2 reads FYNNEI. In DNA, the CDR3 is TGTGCCAGCATCTCCGGGGTCGAGACCCAGTACTTC. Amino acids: CASISGVETQYF.

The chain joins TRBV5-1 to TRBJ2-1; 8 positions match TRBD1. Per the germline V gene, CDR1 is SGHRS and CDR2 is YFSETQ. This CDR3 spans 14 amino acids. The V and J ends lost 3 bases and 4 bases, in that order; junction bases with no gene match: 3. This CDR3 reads CASSSTGVYNEQFF. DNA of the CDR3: TGCGCCAGCAGCTCGACAGGGGTTTACAATGAGCAGTTCTTC.

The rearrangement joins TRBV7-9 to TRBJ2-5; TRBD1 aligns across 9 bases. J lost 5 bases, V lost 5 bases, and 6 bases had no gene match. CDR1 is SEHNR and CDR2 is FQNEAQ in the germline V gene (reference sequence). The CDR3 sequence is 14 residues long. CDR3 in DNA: TGTGCCAGCAGCGCGGGACAGGGAGGGGAGACCCAGTACTTC. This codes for CASSAGQGGETQYF.

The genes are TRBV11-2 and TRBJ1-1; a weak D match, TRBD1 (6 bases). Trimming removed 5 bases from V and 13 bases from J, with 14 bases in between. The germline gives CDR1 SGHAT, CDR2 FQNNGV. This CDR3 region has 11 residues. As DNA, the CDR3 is TGTGCCAGCAGCCGGACAGCCCCCCTTTTCTTT. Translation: CASSRTAPLFF.

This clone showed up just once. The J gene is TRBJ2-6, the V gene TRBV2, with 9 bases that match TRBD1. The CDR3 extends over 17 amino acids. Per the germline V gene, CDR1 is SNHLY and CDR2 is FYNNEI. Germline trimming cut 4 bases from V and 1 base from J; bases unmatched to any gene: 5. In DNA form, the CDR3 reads TGTGCCAGCAGTGTCGGGACAGGGACTTCTGGGGCCAACGTCCTGACTTTC. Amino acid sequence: CASSVGTGTSGANVLTF.

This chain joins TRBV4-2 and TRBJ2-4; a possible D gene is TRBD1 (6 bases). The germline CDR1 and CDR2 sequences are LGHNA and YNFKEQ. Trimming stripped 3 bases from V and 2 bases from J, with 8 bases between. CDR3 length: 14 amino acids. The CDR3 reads CASSHGTSKNIQYF. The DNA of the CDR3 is TGTGCCAGCAGCCATGGGACATCCAAAAACATTCAGTACTTC.

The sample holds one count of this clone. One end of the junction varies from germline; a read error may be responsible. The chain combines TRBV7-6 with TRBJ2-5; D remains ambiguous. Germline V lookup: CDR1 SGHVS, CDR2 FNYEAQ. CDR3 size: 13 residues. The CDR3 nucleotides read TGTGCCAGCAGCTTCGACATTCAAGGGACCCAGTACTTC. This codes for CASSFDIQGTQYF.

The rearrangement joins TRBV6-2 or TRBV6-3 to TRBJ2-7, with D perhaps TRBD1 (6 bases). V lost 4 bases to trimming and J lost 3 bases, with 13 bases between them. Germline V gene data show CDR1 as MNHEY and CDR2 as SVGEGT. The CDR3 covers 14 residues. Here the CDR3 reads CASSLDSYNYEQYF. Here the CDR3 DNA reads TGTGCCAGCAGTTTGGACAGCTATAACTACGAGCAGTACTTC.

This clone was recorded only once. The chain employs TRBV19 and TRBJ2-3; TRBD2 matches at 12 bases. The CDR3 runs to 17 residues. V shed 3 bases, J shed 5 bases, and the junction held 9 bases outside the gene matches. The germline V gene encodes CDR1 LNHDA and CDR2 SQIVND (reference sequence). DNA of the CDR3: TGTGCCAGTAGTATCAGTCTAGCGGGGGGGCCCGGAGATACGCAGTATTTT. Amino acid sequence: CASSISLAGGPGDTQYF.

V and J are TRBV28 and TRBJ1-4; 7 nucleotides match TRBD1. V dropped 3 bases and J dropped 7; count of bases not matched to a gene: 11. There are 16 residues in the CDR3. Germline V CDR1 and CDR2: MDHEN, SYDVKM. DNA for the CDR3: TGTGCCAGCAGTTTCTATTATAGGGGGCGGGGTGAAAAACTGTTTTTT. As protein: CASSFYYRGRGEKLFF. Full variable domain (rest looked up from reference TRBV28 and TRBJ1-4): DVKVTQSSRYLVKRTGEKVFLECVQDMDHENMFWYRQDPGLGLRLIYFSYDVKMKEKGDIPEGYSVSREKKERFSLILESASTNQTSMYLCASSFYYRGRGEKLFFGSGTQLSVL.

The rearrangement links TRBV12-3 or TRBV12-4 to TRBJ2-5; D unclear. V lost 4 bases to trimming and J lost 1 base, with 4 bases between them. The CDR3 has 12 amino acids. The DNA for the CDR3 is TGTGCCAGCAGTTCGGTCCAAGAGACCCAGTACTTC. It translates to CASSSVQETQYF.

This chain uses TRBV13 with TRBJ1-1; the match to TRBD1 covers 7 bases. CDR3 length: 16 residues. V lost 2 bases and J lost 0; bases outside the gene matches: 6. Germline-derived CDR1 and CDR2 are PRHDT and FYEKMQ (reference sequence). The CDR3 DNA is TGTGCCAGCAGCTTAACAGGGGATTGGGTGAACACTGAAGCTTTCTTT. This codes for CASSLTGDWVNTEAFF.

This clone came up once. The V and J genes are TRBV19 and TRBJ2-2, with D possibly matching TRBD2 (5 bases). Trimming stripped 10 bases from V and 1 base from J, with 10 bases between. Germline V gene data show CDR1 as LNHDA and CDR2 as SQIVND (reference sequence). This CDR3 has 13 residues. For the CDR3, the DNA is TGTGCCACCCCGGACTGGAACACCGGGGAGCTGTTTTTT. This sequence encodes CATPDWNTGELFF.

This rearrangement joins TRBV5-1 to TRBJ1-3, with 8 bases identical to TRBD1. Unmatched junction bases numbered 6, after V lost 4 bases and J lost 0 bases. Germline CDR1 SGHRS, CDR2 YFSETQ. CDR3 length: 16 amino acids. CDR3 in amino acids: CASSVQGAGSGNTIYF. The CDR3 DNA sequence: TGCGCCAGCAGCGTGCAGGGGGCCGGCTCTGGAAACACCATATATTTT.

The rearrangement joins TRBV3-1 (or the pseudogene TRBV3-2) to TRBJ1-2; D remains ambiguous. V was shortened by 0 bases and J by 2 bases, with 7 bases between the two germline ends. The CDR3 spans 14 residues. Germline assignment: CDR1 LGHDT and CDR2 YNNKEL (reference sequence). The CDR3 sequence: CASSQEPQNYGYTF. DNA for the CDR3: TGTGCCAGCAGCCAAGAGCCACAGAACTATGGCTACACCTTC.